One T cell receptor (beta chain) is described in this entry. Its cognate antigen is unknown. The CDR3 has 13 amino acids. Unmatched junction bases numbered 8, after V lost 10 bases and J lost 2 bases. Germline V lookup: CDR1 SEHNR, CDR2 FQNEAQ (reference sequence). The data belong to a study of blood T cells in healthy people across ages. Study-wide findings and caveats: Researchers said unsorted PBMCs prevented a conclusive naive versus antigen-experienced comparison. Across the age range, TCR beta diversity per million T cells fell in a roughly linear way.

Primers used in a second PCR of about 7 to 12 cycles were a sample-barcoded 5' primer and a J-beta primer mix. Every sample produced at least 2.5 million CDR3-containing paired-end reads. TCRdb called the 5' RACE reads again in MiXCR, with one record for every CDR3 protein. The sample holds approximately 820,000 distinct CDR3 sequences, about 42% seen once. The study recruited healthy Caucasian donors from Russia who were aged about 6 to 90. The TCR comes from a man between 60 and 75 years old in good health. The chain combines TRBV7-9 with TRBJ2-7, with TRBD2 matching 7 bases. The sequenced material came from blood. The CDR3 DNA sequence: TGTGCCACTGCCCGGGACTACCCCTACGAGCAGTACTTC. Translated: CATARDYPYEQYF.